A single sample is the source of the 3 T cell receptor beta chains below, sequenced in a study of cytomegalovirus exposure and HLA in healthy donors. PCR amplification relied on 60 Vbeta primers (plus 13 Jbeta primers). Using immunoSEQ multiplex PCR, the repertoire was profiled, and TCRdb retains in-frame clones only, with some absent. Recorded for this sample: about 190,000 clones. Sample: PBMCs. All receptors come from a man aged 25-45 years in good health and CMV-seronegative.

The DNA for the CDR3 is TGTGCCAGCAGCCAGAACGGGATTTCAAACACTGAAGCTTTCTTT. It yields the protein CASSQNGISNTEAFF. This chain connects TRBV14 to TRBJ1-1, with no clear D. This CDR3 is built from 15 residues. The germline V gene encodes CDR1 SGHDN and CDR2 FVKESK. V was trimmed by 3 bases and J by 2 bases, leaving 13 bases between them.

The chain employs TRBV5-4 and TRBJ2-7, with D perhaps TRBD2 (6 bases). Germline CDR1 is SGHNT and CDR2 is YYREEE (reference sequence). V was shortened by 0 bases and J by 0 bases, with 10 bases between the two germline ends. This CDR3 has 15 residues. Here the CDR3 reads CASSLGLGHSYEQYF. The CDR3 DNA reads TGTGCCAGCAGCTTGGGACTAGGCCACTCCTACGAGCAGTACTTC.

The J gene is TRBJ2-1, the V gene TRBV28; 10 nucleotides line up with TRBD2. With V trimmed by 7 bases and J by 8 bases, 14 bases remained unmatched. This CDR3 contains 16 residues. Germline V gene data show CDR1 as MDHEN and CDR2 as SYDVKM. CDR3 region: CASTLGGLAGVYEQFF. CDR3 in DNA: TGTGCCAGCACTCTTGGGGGGCTAGCGGGAGTGTATGAGCAGTTCTTC.